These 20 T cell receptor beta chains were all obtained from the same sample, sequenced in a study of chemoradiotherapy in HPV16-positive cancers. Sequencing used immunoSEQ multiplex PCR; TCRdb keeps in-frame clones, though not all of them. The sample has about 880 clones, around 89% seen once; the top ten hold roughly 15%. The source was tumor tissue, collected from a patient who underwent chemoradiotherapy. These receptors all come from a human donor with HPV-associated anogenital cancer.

Here the CDR3 DNA reads TGCGCCAGCAGCTTCCGCGGGGGGGTAGTAGAGACCCAGTACTTC. It encodes CASSFRGGVVETQYF. J is TRBJ2-5 and V is TRBV5-1; 9 bases line up with TRBD2. The CDR3 loop spans 15 amino acids. Germline lookup yields CDR1 SGHRS and CDR2 YFSETQ. V dropped 2 bases and J dropped 4; count of bases not matched to a gene: 6. The variable domain in full, completed from reference TRBV5-1 and TRBJ2-5, reads KAGVTQTPRYLIKTRGQQVTLSCSPISGHRSVSWYQQTPGQGLQFLFEYFSETQRNKGNFPGRFSGRQFSNSRSEMNVSTLELGDSALYLCASSFRGGVVETQYFGPGTRLLVL.

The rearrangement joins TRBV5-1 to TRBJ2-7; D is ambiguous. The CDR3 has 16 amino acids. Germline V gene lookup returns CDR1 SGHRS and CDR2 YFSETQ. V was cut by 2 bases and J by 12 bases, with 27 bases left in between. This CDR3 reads CASSFSDAGYLAFRYF. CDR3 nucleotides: TGCGCCAGCAGCTTTTCCGACGCCGGGTATCTCGCCTTCCGGTACTTC.

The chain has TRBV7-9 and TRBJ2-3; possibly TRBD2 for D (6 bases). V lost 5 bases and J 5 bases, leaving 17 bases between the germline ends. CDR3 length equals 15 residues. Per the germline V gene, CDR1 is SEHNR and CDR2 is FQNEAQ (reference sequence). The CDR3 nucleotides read TGTGCCAGCAGCCCCTGGCGGGATGTGGGAGATACGCAGTATTTT. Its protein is CASSPWRDVGDTQYF.

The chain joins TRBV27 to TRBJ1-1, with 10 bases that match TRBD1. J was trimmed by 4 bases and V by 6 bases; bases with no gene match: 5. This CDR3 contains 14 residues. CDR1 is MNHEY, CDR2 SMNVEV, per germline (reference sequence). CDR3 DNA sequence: TGTGCCAGCAGCGCGACAGGGGGCGGCACTGAAGCTTTCTTT. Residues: CASSATGGGTEAFF.

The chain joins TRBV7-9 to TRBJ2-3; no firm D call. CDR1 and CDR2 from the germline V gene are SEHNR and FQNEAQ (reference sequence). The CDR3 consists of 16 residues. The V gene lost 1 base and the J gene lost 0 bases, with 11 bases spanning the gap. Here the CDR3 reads CASSLGVAVSTDTQYF. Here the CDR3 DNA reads TGTGCCAGCAGCTTAGGTGTGGCGGTTAGCACAGATACGCAGTATTTT.

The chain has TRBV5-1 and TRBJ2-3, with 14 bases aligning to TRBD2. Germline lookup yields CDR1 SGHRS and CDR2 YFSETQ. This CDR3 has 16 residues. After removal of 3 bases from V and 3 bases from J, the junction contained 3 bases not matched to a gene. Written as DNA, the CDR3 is TGCGCCAGCAGCTCCGGGACTAGCGGGGGTACAGATACGCAGTATTTT. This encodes CASSSGTSGGTDTQYF. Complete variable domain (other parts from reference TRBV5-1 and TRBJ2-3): KAGVTQTPRYLIKTRGQQVTLSCSPISGHRSVSWYQQTPGQGLQFLFEYFSETQRNKGNFPGRFSGRQFSNSRSEMNVSTLELGDSALYLCASSSGTSGGTDTQYFGPGTRLTVL.

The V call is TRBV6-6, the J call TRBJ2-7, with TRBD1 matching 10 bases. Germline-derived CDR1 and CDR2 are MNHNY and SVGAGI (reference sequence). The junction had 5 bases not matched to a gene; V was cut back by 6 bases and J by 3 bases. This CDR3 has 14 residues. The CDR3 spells CASSPGTGVYEQYF. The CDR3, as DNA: TGTGCCAGCAGCCCCGGGACAGGGGTCTACGAGCAGTACTTC.

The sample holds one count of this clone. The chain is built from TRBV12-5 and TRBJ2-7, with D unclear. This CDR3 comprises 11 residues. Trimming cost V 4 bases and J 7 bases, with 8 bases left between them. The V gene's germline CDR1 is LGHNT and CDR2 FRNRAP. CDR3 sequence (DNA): TGTGCTAGTGGTTCTCCCCCGGAGCAGTACTTC. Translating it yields CASGSPPEQYF.

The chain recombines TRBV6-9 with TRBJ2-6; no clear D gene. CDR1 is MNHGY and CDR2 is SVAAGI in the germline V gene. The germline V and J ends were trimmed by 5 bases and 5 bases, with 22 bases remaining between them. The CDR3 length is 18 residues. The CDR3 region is CASSGTRLRQSRANVLTF. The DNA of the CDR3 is TGTGCCAGCAGTGGCACGCGCTTACGACAAAGTCGGGCCAACGTCCTGACTTTC.

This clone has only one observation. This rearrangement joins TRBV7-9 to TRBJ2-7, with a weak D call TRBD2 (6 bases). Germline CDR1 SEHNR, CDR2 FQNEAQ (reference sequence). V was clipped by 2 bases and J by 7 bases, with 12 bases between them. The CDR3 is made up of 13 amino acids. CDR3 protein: CASSLTSRGEQYF. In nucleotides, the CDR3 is TGTGCCAGCAGCTTAACTAGCCGGGGGGAGCAGTACTTC.

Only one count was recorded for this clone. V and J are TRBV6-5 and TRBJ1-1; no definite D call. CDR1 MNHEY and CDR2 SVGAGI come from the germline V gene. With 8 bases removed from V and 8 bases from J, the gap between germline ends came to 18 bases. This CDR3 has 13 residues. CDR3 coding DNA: TGTGCCAGCCGAAGGTCGCAGGATGGGGAAGCTTTCTTT. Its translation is CASRRSQDGEAFF.

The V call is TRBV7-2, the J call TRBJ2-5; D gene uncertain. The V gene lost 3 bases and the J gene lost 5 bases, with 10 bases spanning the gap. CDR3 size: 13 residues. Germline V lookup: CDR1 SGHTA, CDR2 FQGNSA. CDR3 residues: CASSLNSWETQYF. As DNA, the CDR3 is TGTGCCAGCAGCTTGAACAGTTGGGAGACCCAGTACTTC.

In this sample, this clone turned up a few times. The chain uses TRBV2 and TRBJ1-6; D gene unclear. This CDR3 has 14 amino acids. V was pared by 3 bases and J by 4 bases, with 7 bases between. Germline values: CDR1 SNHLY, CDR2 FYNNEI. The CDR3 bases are TGTGCCAGCAGTGATGCGGTTTATAATTCACCCCTCCACTTT. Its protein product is CASSDAVYNSPLHF.

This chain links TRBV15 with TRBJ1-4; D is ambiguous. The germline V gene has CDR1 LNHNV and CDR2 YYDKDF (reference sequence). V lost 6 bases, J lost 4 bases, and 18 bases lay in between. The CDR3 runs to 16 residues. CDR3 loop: CATRAMPLPINEKLFF. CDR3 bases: TGTGCCACCAGAGCCATGCCCCTCCCGATTAATGAAAAACTGTTTTTT.

The CDR3 nucleotides are TGTGCCAGCAGCCCTTCGACGGGAACCTACAATGAGCAGTTCTTC. Translated, it gives CASSPSTGTYNEQFF. The genes are TRBV7-3 and TRBJ2-1; D possibly corresponds to TRBD2 (5 bases). Germline values: CDR1 SGHTA, CDR2 FQGTGA. The CDR3 consists of 15 residues. V was trimmed by 5 bases and J by 2 bases, leaving 13 bases between them.

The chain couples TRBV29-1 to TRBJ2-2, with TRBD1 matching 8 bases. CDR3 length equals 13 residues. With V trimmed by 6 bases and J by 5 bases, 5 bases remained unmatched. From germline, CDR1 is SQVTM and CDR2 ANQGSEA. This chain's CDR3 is CSVGTGGTGELFF. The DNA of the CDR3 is TGCAGCGTGGGAACAGGGGGAACCGGGGAGCTGTTTTTT.

The chain's CDR3 is CASSNRQPQHF. The CDR3 DNA sequence: TGTGCCAGCAGTAATCGACAGCCCCAGCATTTT. The chain uses TRBV6-1 and TRBJ1-5, with D unresolved. In germline, CDR1 is MNHNS, CDR2 SASEGT. V was cut by 5 bases and J by 7 bases, with 6 bases left in between. CDR3 length: 11 residues.

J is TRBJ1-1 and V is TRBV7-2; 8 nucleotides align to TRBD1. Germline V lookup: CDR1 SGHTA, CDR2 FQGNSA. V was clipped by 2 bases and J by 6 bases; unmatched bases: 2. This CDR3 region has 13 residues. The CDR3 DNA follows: TGTGCCAGCAGCTTACAGGGGGCCTCTGAAGCTTTCTTT. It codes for CASSLQGASEAFF. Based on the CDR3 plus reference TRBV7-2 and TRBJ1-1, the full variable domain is GAGVSQSPSNKVTEKGKDVELRCDPISGHTALYWYRQSLGQGLEFLIYFQGNSAPDKSGLPSDRFSAERTGGSVSTLTIQRTQQEDSAVYLCASSLQGASEAFFGQGTRLTVV.

CDR3 residues: CASSPTDALAKQYF. CDR3 DNA: TGTGCCAGCAGTCCTACTGACGCACTCGCAAAGCAGTACTTC. V usage is TRBV5-8 and J usage is TRBJ2-7; D is unclear. Trimming stripped 5 bases from V and 8 bases from J, with 20 bases between. The CDR3 loop spans 14 amino acids. The germline V gene has CDR1 SGHTS and CDR2 YDEGEE.

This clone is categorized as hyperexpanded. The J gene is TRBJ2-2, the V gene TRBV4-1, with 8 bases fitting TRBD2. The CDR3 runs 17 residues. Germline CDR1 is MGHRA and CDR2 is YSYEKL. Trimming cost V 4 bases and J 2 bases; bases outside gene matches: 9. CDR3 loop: CASSPPGLAANTGELFF. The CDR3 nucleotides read TGCGCCAGCAGCCCCCCCGGACTAGCCGCTAACACCGGGGAGCTGTTTTTT.